The subject of this entry is one T cell receptor beta chain. The sample originates from a study of control samples from healthy donors and cancer patients. This CDR3 has 18 amino acids. Germline V lookup: CDR1 SGDLS, CDR2 YYNGEE. The V gene end was trimmed by 3 bases and the J gene end by 0 bases; junction bases not matched to a gene: 4. TCRdb's copy holds only in-frame clones and misses some; the assay was immunoSEQ multiplex PCR. The table has about 150,000 clones, 85% to 90% seen once. The sequence was obtained from a young man in good health. Sequenced sample: blood. The V and J genes are TRBV9 and TRBJ2-6, with 12 bases identical to TRBD2. The chain's CDR3 is CASSARLAGASGANVLTF. CDR3 coding DNA: TGTGCCAGCAGCGCTAGACTAGCGGGGGCCTCTGGGGCCAACGTCCTGACTTTC.